One sample yielded the 4 T cell receptor beta chains listed below, sequenced in a study of blood T cell repertoires in COVID-19. Here immunoSEQ multiplex PCR was the method, and the copy in TCRdb shows in-frame clones only, minus some. The table lists about 69,000 clones, around 86% of them singletons. The sequenced sample was peripheral blood. The receptors here all came from a human donor in a cohort sampled during active COVID-19.

The V gene is TRBV3-1 (or the pseudogene TRBV3-2), the J gene TRBJ2-2; TRBD2 agrees at 10 bases. The length of the CDR3 is 17 residues. With 7 bases clipped from V and 3 bases from J, the junction kept 11 bases outside the gene matches. Germline CDR1 reads LGHDT; CDR2 reads YNNKEL (reference sequence). The CDR3 bases are TGTGCCAGCACCCCCCGTAGGCTAGCGGGGGACACCGGGGAGCTGTTTTTT. Translation gives CASTPRRLAGDTGELFF.

The rearrangement links TRBV5-1 to TRBJ2-2; D is perhaps TRBD1 (6 bases). Trimming took 4 bases from V and 3 from J, leaving 7 bases between them. This CDR3 contains 13 residues. Germline lookup yields CDR1 SGHRS and CDR2 YFSETQ. CDR3 nucleotides: TGCGCCAGCAGCCCAGGGGACACCGGGGAGCTGTTTTTT. Translated: CASSPGDTGELFF.

CDR3 in DNA: TGTGCCAGCTCACCCGGACAGGGGCGGAACTATGGCTACACCTTC. The encoded protein is CASSPGQGRNYGYTF. The rearrangement joins TRBV18 to TRBJ1-2, with 9 bases fitting TRBD1. This CDR3 comprises 15 residues. V trimming: 3 bases; J trimming: 2 bases; junction bases outside the gene matches: 4. From germline, CDR1 is KGHSH and CDR2 LQKENI.

The chain links TRBV29-1 to TRBJ2-2, with D maybe TRBD2 (5 bases). The CDR3 extends over 14 amino acids. In germline, CDR1 is SQVTM, CDR2 ANQGSEA. V was shortened by 7 bases and J by 7 bases, with 19 bases between the two germline ends. DNA of the CDR3: TGCAGCGGTGGGATCGGGGTTCGGCACGGGGAGCTGTTTTTT. It encodes CSGGIGVRHGELFF.